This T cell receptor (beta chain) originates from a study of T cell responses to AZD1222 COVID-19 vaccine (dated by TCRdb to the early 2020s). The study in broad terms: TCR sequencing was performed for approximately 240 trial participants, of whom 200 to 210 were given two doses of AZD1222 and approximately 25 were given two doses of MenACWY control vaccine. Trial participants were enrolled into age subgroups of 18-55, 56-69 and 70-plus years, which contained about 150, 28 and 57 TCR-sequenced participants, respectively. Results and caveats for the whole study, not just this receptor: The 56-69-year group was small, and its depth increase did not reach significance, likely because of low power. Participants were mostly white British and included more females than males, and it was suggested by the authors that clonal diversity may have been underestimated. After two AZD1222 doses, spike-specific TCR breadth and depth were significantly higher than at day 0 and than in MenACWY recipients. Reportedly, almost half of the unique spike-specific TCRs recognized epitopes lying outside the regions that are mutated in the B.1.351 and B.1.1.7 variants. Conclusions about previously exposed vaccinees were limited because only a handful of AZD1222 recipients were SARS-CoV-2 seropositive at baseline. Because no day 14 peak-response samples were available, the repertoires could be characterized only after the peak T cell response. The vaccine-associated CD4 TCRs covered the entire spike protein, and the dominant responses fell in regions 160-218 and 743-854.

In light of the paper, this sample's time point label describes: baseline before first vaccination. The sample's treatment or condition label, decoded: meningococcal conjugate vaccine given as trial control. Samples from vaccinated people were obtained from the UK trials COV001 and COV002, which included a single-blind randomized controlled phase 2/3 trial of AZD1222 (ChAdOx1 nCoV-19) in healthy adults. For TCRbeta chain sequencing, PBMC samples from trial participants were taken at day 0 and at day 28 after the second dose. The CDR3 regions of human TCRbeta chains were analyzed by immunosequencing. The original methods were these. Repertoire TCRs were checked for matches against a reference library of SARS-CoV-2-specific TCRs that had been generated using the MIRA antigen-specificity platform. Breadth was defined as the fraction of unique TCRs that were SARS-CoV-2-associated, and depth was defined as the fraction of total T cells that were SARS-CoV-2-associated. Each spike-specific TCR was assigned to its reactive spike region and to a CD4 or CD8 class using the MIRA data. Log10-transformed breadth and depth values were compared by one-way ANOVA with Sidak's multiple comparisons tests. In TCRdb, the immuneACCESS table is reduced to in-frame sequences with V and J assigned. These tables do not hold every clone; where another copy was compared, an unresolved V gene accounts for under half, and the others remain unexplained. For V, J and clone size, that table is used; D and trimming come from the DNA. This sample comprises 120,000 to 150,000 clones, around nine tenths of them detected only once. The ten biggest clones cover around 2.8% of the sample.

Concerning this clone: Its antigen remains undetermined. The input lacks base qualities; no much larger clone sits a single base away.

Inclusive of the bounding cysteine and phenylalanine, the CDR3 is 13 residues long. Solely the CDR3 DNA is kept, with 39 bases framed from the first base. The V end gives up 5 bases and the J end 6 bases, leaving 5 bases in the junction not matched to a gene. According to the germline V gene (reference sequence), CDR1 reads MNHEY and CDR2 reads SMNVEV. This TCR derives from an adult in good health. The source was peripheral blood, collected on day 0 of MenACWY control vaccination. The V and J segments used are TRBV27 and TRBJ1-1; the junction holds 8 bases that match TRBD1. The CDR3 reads CASSPGQASEAFF. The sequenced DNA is TGTGCCAGCAGTCCGGGACAGGCGTCTGAAGCTTTCTTT.